This T cell receptor beta chain was profiled in a study of T-cell memory formation after mild COVID-19. Study-level findings and limits: CM and EM subsets held most contracting CD4+ clones; EMRA held CD8+ ones.

TCRdb itself ran the 5' RACE reads through MiXCR, one entry per CDR3 protein. The sample holds around 370,000 distinct CDR3 sequences, approximately 21% seen once. In its sample, this clonotype was seen a few times. Antigen unknown. This TCR was recovered from an adult woman who had mild COVID-19 (a few samples of this study predate the infection). Cell type and time point are not known. Sequenced material: PBMCs or a T cell subset sorted from them (not recorded which).

CDR3 nucleotide sequence: TGTGCCAGCAGCGGCCTTATAGCGGGAGGTCCAGAGACCCAGTACTTC. Its protein product is CASSGLIAGGPETQYF. The gene calls are TRBV11-2 and TRBJ2-5, with 10 bases fitting TRBD2. Looked up from germline, CDR1 is SGHAT and CDR2 is FQNNGV. The ends lost 5 bases at V and 4 bases at J; junction bases unmatched: 10. The CDR3 is 16 amino acids.